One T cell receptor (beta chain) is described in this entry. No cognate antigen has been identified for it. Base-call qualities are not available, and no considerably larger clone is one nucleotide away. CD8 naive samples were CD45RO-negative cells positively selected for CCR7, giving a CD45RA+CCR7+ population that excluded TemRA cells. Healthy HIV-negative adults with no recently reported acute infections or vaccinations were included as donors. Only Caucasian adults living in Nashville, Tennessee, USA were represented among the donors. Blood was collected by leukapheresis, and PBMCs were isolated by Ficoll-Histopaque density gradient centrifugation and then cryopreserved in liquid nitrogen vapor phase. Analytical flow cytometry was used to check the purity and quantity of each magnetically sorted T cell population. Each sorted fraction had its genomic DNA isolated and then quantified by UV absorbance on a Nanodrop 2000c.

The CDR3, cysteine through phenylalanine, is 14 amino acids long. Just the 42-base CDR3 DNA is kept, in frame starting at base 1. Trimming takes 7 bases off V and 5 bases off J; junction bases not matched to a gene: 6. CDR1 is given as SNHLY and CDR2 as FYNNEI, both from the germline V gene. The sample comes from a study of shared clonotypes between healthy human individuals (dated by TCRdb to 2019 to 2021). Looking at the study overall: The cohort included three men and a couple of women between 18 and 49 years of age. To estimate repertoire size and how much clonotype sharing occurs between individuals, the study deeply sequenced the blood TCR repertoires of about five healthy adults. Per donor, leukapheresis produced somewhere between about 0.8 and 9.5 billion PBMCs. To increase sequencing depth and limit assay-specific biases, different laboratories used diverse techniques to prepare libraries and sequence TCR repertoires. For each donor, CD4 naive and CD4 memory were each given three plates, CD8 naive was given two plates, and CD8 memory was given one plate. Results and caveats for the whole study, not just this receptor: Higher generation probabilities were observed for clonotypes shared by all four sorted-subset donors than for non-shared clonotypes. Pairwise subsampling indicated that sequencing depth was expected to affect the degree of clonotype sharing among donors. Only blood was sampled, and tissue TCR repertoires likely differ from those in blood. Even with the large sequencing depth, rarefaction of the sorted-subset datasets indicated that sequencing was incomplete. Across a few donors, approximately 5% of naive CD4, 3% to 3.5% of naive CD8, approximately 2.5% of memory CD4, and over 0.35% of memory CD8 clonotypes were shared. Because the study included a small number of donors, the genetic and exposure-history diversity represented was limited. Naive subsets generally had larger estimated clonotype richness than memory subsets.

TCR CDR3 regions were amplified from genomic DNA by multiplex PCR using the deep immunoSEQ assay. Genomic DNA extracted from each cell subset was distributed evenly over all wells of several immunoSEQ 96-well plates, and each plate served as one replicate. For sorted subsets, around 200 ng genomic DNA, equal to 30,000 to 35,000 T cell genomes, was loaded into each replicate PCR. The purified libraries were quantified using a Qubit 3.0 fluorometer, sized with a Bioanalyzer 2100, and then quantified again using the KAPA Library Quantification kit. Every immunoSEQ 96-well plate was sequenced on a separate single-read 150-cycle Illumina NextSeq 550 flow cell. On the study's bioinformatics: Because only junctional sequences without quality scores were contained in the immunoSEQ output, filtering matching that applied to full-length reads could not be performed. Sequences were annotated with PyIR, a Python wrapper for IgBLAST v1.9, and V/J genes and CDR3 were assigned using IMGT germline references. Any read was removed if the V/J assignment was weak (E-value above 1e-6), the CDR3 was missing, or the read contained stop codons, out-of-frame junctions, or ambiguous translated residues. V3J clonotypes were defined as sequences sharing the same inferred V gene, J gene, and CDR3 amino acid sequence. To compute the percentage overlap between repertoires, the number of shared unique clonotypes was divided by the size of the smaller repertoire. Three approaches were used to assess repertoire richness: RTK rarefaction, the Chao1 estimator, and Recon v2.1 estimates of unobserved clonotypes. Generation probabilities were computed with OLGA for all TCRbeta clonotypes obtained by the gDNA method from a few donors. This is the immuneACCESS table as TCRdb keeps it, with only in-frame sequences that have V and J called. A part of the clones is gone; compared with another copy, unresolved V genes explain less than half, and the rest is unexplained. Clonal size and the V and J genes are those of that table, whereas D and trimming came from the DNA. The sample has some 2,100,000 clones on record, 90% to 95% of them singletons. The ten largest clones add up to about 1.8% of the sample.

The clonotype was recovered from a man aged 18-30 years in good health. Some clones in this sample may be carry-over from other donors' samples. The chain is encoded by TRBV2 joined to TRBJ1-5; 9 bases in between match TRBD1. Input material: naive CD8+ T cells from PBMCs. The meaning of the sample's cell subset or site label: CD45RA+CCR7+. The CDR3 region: CASMDRGPYQPQHF. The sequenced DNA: TGTGCCAGCATGGACAGGGGCCCATATCAGCCCCAGCATTTT.